The next 22 T cell receptor beta chains were all read from a single sample in a study of T cell responses to AZD1222 COVID-19 vaccine. Only in-frame clones appear in the TCRdb table, and some are missing; sequencing was by immunoSEQ multiplex PCR. The profile shows 140,000 to 150,000 clones, 91% of them singletons. This specimen was peripheral blood, taken 28 days after the second dose of the MenACWY control vaccine. These receptors all stem from an adult who received the MenACWY meningococcal vaccine as a control.

The chain recombines TRBV3-1 (or the pseudogene TRBV3-2) with TRBJ2-1; TRBD1 agrees at 10 bases. Unmatched junction bases numbered 1, after V lost 4 bases and J lost 1 base. Looked up from germline, CDR1 is LGHDT and CDR2 is YNNKEL (reference sequence). The CDR3 runs 15 residues. CDR3 sequence (DNA): TGTGCCAGCAGCCGGGGACAGGGGTCCTACAATGAGCAGTTCTTC. Protein: CASSRGQGSYNEQFF.

The chain uses TRBV19 and TRBJ1-3; TRBD1 aligns across 8 bases. This CDR3 spans 15 amino acids. V shed 6 bases, J shed 3 bases, and the junction held 7 bases outside the gene matches. Germline values: CDR1 LNHDA, CDR2 SQIVND (reference sequence). CDR3 amino acids: CASSQDRARGNTIYF. The CDR3 region has the DNA TGTGCCAGTAGCCAGGACAGGGCACGTGGAAACACCATATATTTT.

V and J are TRBV5-4 and TRBJ2-3; 9 positions match TRBD2. Unmatched junction bases numbered 7, after V lost 3 bases and J lost 2 bases. This CDR3 region has 16 residues. The V gene's germline CDR1 is SGHNT and CDR2 YYREEE (reference sequence). The CDR3 loop is CASSSPTSGDTDTQYF. The CDR3 nucleotides are TGTGCCAGCAGCTCCCCGACTAGCGGAGACACAGATACGCAGTATTTT.

Here the CDR3 DNA reads TGTGCCAGCAGTTTAAATCGCCAGCCCCAGCATTTT. It specifies CASSLNRQPQHF. The chain joins TRBV12-3 or TRBV12-4 to TRBJ1-5; D call uncertain. Trimming removed 2 bases at V and 7 bases at J, with 6 bases between. The CDR3 has 12 amino acids.

The chain uses TRBV7-2 and TRBJ2-5, with 11 bases aligning to TRBD1. The CDR3 spans 15 residues. V shed 4 bases, J shed 7 bases, and the junction held 8 bases outside the gene matches. Germline V CDR1 and CDR2: SGHTA, FQGNSA. CDR3 DNA: TGTGCCAGCAGCTCTGGACAGGGGGCTTTAGCGACCCAGTACTTC. Translated, it gives CASSSGQGALATQYF.

The V gene is TRBV28, the J gene TRBJ1-1; 9 bases fit TRBD1. V dropped 8 bases and J dropped 6; count of bases not matched to a gene: 13. Germline V CDR1 and CDR2: MDHEN, SYDVKM. The CDR3 loop spans 15 amino acids. The CDR3 region is CASASPGTGIPEAFF. CDR3 DNA sequence: TGTGCCAGCGCTTCCCCCGGGACAGGGATACCTGAAGCTTTCTTT. Using reference TRBV28 and TRBJ1-1 for the parts outside the CDR3, the full variable domain is DVKVTQSSRYLVKRTGEKVFLECVQDMDHENMFWYRQDPGLGLRLIYFSYDVKMKEKGDIPEGYSVSREKKERFSLILESASTNQTSMYLCASASPGTGIPEAFFGQGTRLTVV.

The rearrangement links TRBV2 to TRBJ2-7; 7 bases match TRBD1. V shed 3 bases, J shed 2 bases, and the junction held 4 bases outside the gene matches. Per germline, CDR1 SNHLY and CDR2 FYNNEI. The CDR3 covers 14 residues. CDR3 loop: CASSEVRGTYEQYF. The CDR3 DNA sequence: TGTGCCAGCAGTGAGGTCAGGGGGACCTACGAGCAGTACTTC.

The rearrangement joins TRBV6-1 to TRBJ1-2; D remains unclear. This CDR3 comprises 13 residues. V lost 3 bases and J lost 7, with 12 bases in between. Germline loops: CDR1 MNHNS, CDR2 SASEGT. The CDR3: CASSDQPPFGYTF. Written as DNA, the CDR3 is TGTGCCAGCAGTGACCAGCCTCCTTTTGGCTACACCTTC.

The chain joins TRBV29-1 to TRBJ1-1; D is perhaps TRBD1 (6 bases). The ends were cut back, 4 bases at V and 5 bases at J, with 14 bases in the middle. In germline, CDR1 is SQVTM, CDR2 ANQGSEA. This CDR3 comprises 13 residues. CDR3 nucleotide sequence: TGCAGCGTTGCCGTAGGGGGAAGGACTGAAGCTTTCTTT. It specifies CSVAVGGRTEAFF.

The chain has TRBV18 and TRBJ2-5; 7 bases line up with TRBD2. V lost 1 base, J lost 1 base, and 6 bases stayed unmatched. The CDR3 extends over 16 amino acids. CDR1 is KGHSH and CDR2 is LQKENI in the germline V gene. CDR3 nucleotides: TGTGCCAGCTCACCACTTGGTAGCGGGCTCCAAGAGACCCAGTACTTC. Translated, it gives CASSPLGSGLQETQYF. Complete variable domain (other parts from reference TRBV18 and TRBJ2-5): NAGVMQNPRHLVRRRGQEARLRCSPMKGHSHVYWYRQLPEEGLKFMVYLQKENIIDESGMPKERFSAEFPKEGPSILRIQQVVRGDSAAYFCASSPLGSGLQETQYFGPGTRLLVL.

This chain connects TRBV18 to TRBJ2-1, with TRBD2 matching over 13 bases. The CDR3 totals 15 residues. The V and J ends lost 5 bases and 8 bases, in that order; junction bases with no gene match: 6. Germline CDR1 is KGHSH and CDR2 is LQKENI. CDR3 amino acids: CASSTGTSGIYEQFF. The DNA for the CDR3 is TGTGCCAGCTCAACGGGGACTAGCGGGATCTATGAGCAGTTCTTC.

This chain joins TRBV12-5 and TRBJ1-1; D remains unclear. Deletions cut 2 bases from V and 5 bases from J, with 18 bases between. Germline-derived CDR1 and CDR2 are LGHNT and FRNRAP. The CDR3 has 16 residues. CDR3 protein: CASGLSGGQRETEAFF. CDR3 sequence (DNA): TGTGCTAGTGGTTTGTCCGGTGGCCAACGGGAAACTGAAGCTTTCTTT.

The chain recombines TRBV9 with TRBJ1-4; TRBD1 aligns across 10 bases. Losses at the gene ends were 4 bases for V and 7 bases for J; bases not matched to a gene: 7. The length of the CDR3 is 15 residues. The germline CDR1 and CDR2 sequences are SGDLS and YYNGEE. This chain's CDR3 is CASSPRQGASEKLFF. Written as DNA, the CDR3 is TGTGCCAGCAGCCCGCGACAGGGGGCGAGTGAAAAACTGTTTTTT.

The V call is TRBV19, the J call TRBJ2-7; no definite D call. The V end was cut by 5 bases, the J end by 3 bases, with 17 bases between. CDR3 size: 15 residues. CDR1 and CDR2 from the germline V gene are LNHDA and SQIVND (reference sequence). This CDR3 reads CASSPRVGGDYEQYF. The CDR3 coding sequence is TGTGCCAGTAGTCCCCGGGTGGGCGGAGACTACGAGCAGTACTTC.

V is TRBV18 and J is TRBJ1-2; D unresolved. V was trimmed by 4 bases and J by 7 bases, leaving 10 bases between them. CDR1 and CDR2 (germline): KGHSH, LQKENI. The CDR3 has 12 residues. CDR3 bases: TGTGCCAGCTCACAAGCGGCCTCTGGCTACACCTTC. It codes for CASSQAASGYTF.

The chain carries TRBV9 and TRBJ2-5, with D tentatively TRBD1 (6 bases). This CDR3 contains 15 residues. Germline loops: CDR1 SGDLS, CDR2 YYNGEE. The V end was cut by 4 bases, the J end by 3 bases, with 16 bases between. CDR3 protein: CASSSGAQGKETQYF. The CDR3 coding sequence is TGTGCCAGCAGCAGTGGAGCACAGGGAAAAGAGACCCAGTACTTC. Together with reference TRBV9 and TRBJ2-5, the CDR3 gives the full variable domain: DSGVTQTPKHLITATGQRVTLRCSPRSGDLSVYWYQQSLDQGLQFLIQYYNGEERAKGNILERFSAQQFPDLHSELNLSSLELGDSALYFCASSSGAQGKETQYFGPGTRLLVL.

The gene calls are TRBV4-1 and TRBJ1-1, with a weak D call TRBD1 (5 bases). The V gene lost 0 bases and the J gene lost 5 bases, with 13 bases spanning the gap. The V gene's germline CDR1 is MGHRA and CDR2 YSYEKL. The CDR3 length is 15 residues. The CDR3 here is CASSQDQEGRTEAFF. The CDR3, as DNA: TGCGCCAGCAGCCAAGATCAGGAGGGGAGGACTGAAGCTTTCTTT.

This chain's CDR3 is CASSLVSSGQETQYF. The CDR3 DNA is TGTGCCAGCAGCTTAGTTTCGTCAGGACAAGAGACCCAGTACTTC. J is TRBJ2-5 and V is TRBV7-2; no clear D. Between the trimmed V and J ends, which lost 1 base and 2 bases, there was a span of 11 bases. Germline values: CDR1 SGHTA, CDR2 FQGNSA. There are 15 residues in the CDR3. Variable domain in full (rest from reference TRBV7-2 and TRBJ2-5): GAGVSQSPSNKVTEKGKDVELRCDPISGHTALYWYRQSLGQGLEFLIYFQGNSAPDKSGLPSDRFSAERTGGSVSTLTIQRTQQEDSAVYLCASSLVSSGQETQYFGPGTRLLVL.

The chain is built from TRBV19 and TRBJ2-5; TRBD1 matches 7 bases. CDR1 and CDR2 from the germline V gene are LNHDA and SQIVND (reference sequence). This CDR3 comprises 13 residues. With V trimmed by 6 bases and J by 3 bases, 4 bases remained unmatched. CDR3 coding DNA: TGTGCCAGTAGCTACGACAGGGAAGAGACCCAGTACTTC. Residues: CASSYDREETQYF.

The rearrangement uses TRBV5-1 and TRBJ2-3; 10 bases agree with TRBD1. The CDR3 spans 15 residues. J lost 4 bases, V lost 4 bases, and 6 bases had no gene match. Germline values: CDR1 SGHRS, CDR2 YFSETQ. For the CDR3, the DNA is TGCGCCAGCAGCGCCCGGGACAGGGGTGCAGATACGCAGTATTTT. It yields the protein CASSARDRGADTQYF.

The chain carries TRBV19 and TRBJ2-2; 10 bases agree with TRBD1. This CDR3 spans 19 amino acids. CDR1 and CDR2 from the germline V gene are LNHDA and SQIVND (reference sequence). The ends lost 3 bases at V and 4 bases at J; junction bases unmatched: 14. CDR3: CASSIRDRGHISSTGELFF. In DNA, the CDR3 is TGTGCCAGTAGTATTCGCGACAGGGGGCATATATCGAGCACCGGGGAGCTGTTTTTT.

The chain combines TRBV11-3 with TRBJ2-3; D unclear. Trimming took off 1 base at V and 5 bases at J, with 1 base between the two ends. CDR3 length: 11 amino acids. Germline loops: CDR1 SGHNT, CDR2 YENEEA. CDR3: CASSLGDTQYF. The CDR3, as DNA: TGTGCCAGCAGCTTAGGAGATACGCAGTATTTT. Full variable domain (remainder filled in from reference TRBV11-3 and TRBJ2-3): EAGVVQSPRYKIIEKKQPVAFWCNPISGHNTLYWYLQNLGQGPELLIRYENEEAVDDSQLPKDRFSAERLKGVDSTLKIQPAELGDSAVYLCASSLGDTQYFGPGTRLTVL.